What follows is one TCR beta chain and its context. Its antigen is not known. Germline V gene sequence: CDR1 MNHEY, CDR2 SMNVEV (reference sequence). The CDR3 is 16 amino acids. The trim removed 4 bases at V and 4 bases at J, leaving 7 bases unmatched. The data are from a study of response to subunit inactivated influenza vaccine. The study, taken as a whole, reports: Authors suggested few new T cells are recruited by each seasonal influenza vaccination.

Via MiXCR, TCRdb re-called the RT-PCR reads, giving one row per CDR3 protein. The data show about 620,000 distinct CDR3 sequences, about an eighth seen once. V is TRBV27 and J is TRBJ2-3; 11 nucleotides align to TRBD2. The sequencing used PBMCs from blood, collected on the day of vaccination. The receptor's source is a man aged 50 or older who received an inactivated influenza vaccine. The CDR3 DNA is TGTGCCAGCAGTTCCCTAGCGGGGGGACCACCAGATACGCAGTATTTT. Translation: CASSSLAGGPPDTQYF.